This T cell receptor (beta chain) was sequenced during a study of T cell changes during pregnancy in multiple sclerosis. Clones were read by immunoSEQ multiplex PCR, and TCRdb kept only the in-frame ones, dropping some. The sample includes roughly 69,000 clones, about 91% of them seen just once. V shed 5 bases, J shed 5 bases, and the junction held 7 bases outside the gene matches. CDR1 and CDR2 from the germline V gene are SEHNR and FQNEAQ (reference sequence). The CDR3 is 15 residues long. The receptor comes from a female donor in good health, enrolled as a control in a pregnancy study. The sample in question was CD4+ T cells from peripheral blood mononuclear cells, obtained in the third trimester of pregnancy. The chain carries TRBV7-9 and TRBJ1-1, with 11 bases fitting TRBD1. This CDR3 is CASSPRTGGETEAFF. For the CDR3, the DNA is TGTGCCAGCAGCCCTCGGACAGGGGGCGAGACTGAAGCTTTCTTT.